These 9 T cell receptor beta chains share one sample of origin, sequenced in a study of cytomegalovirus exposure and HLA in healthy donors. The PCR ran on 60 Vbeta and 13 Jbeta primers. The data were produced by immunoSEQ multiplex PCR, yet TCRdb's version contains in-frame clones alone and is incomplete. The table includes fewer than 90,000 clones, roughly 77% detected once. The source material was PBMCs. The receptors shown here come from a woman in her thirties or forties in good health and CMV-seropositive.

The rearrangement uses TRBV15 and TRBJ1-5, with D unresolved. CDR1 is LNHNV, CDR2 YYDKDF, per germline (reference sequence). V lost 0 bases and J lost 4, with 7 bases in between. The CDR3 sequence is 14 residues long. This chain's CDR3 is CATSRDRVNQPQHF. CDR3 coding DNA: TGTGCCACCAGCAGAGATCGAGTTAATCAGCCCCAGCATTTT.

This clone has a single count. The CDR3 sequence is CASSMVVRGNYEQYF. CDR3 nucleotides: TGTGCCAGTAGTATGGTCGTCAGGGGGAATTACGAGCAGTACTTC. V usage is TRBV19 and J usage is TRBJ2-7; 7 nucleotides match TRBD1. Losses at the gene ends were 3 bases for V and 4 bases for J; bases not matched to a gene: 9. Germline-derived CDR1 and CDR2 are LNHDA and SQIVND (reference sequence). The CDR3 totals 15 residues.

This sequence joins TRBV7-3 and TRBJ1-2; 9 bases line up with TRBD1. This CDR3 has 12 residues. Germline V gene lookup returns CDR1 SGHTA and CDR2 FQGTGA. V lost 5 bases and J lost 10; bases outside the gene matches: 5. The CDR3 loop reads CASSGGTGYYTF. CDR3 nucleotides: TGTGCCAGCAGCGGGGGGACAGGGTACTACACCTTC.

This chain connects TRBV6-5 to TRBJ2-1, with 8 bases that match TRBD2. J lost 4 bases, V lost 0 bases, and 2 bases had no gene match. There are 15 residues in the CDR3. CDR1 MNHEY and CDR2 SVGAGI come from the germline V gene. CDR3 in DNA: TGTGCCAGCAGTTACTCAACTAGCGGATACAATGAGCAGTTCTTC. Translated: CASSYSTSGYNEQFF.

The V call is TRBV7-2, the J call TRBJ2-7, with TRBD2 matching over 14 bases. This CDR3 has 15 amino acids. V lost 5 bases and J lost 6; bases outside the gene matches: 6. Germline V gives CDR1 SGHTA, CDR2 FQGNSA. CDR3 region: CASSPGTSGSREQYF. Here the CDR3 DNA reads TGTGCCAGCAGCCCCGGGACTAGCGGGAGTCGCGAGCAGTACTTC.

The chain links TRBV9 to TRBJ1-2; 7 nucleotides match TRBD1. V gave up 4 bases and J gave up 4 bases; unmatched junction bases: 7. This CDR3 contains 14 residues. CDR1 SGDLS and CDR2 YYNGEE come from the germline V gene. The CDR3 loop is CASSLGQSAYGYTF. Here the CDR3 DNA reads TGTGCCAGCAGCCTGGGACAGTCGGCCTATGGCTACACCTTC.

This clone is a singleton in its sample. The CDR3 reads CASKQGNQPQHF. The DNA for the CDR3 is TGTGCCAGTAAACAGGGGAATCAGCCCCAGCATTTT. This chain joins TRBV19 and TRBJ1-5; TRBD1 matches 7 bases. Germline assignment: CDR1 LNHDA and CDR2 SQIVND (reference sequence). CDR3 length: 12 residues. V dropped 7 bases and J dropped 4; count of bases not matched to a gene: 1.

The chain is built from TRBV4-3 and TRBJ2-5; D possibly corresponds to TRBD2 (5 bases). The end of the DNA is better explained by TRBJ2-7, so the J call may be wrong. The CDR3 loop spans 15 amino acids. The germline V gene has CDR1 LGHNA and CDR2 YSLEER. In nucleotides, the CDR3 is TGCGCCAGCAGCCAAGATAGCCTAGCTTCGGGCGAGCAGTACTTC. As protein: CASSQDSLASGEQYF.

This rearrangement joins TRBV6-5 to TRBJ1-1; D is unresolved. Germline-derived CDR1 and CDR2 are MNHEY and SVGAGI. The CDR3 length is 15 residues. Between the trimmed V and J ends, which lost 6 bases and 1 base, there was a span of 15 bases. DNA of the CDR3: TGTGCCAGCAGAACCAGGTCTTTAGGGAACACTGAAGCTTTCTTT. As protein: CASRTRSLGNTEAFF.